The 31 T cell receptor beta chains reported below all come from one sample, sequenced in a study of cytomegalovirus exposure and HLA in healthy donors. The PCR made use of 60 Vbeta and 13 Jbeta primers. Only in-frame clones appear in the TCRdb table, and some are missing; sequencing was by immunoSEQ multiplex PCR. The sample carries roughly 190,000 clones, just under 75% recorded once. Sequencing was carried out using PBMCs. These receptors were collected from a woman in her 30s in good health and CMV-seropositive.

The chain links TRBV5-1 to TRBJ2-2; a possible D gene is TRBD1 (6 bases). V lost 0 bases to trimming and J lost 1 base, with 10 bases between them. Germline V gene lookup returns CDR1 SGHRS and CDR2 YFSETQ. The CDR3 spans 16 residues. CDR3 bases: TGCGCCAGCAGCTTGGCCCCGGGACAGAACACCGGGGAGCTGTTTTTT. This codes for CASSLAPGQNTGELFF.

The chain has TRBV7-9 and TRBJ2-7, with 9 bases matching TRBD1. V was clipped by 5 bases and J by 4 bases; unmatched bases: 6. CDR3 length: 14 residues. CDR1 and CDR2 from the germline V gene are SEHNR and FQNEAQ (reference sequence). The CDR3: CASSQTGGQYEQYF. The CDR3 bases are TGTGCCAGCAGCCAGACAGGGGGGCAATACGAGCAGTACTTC.

The chain is built from TRBV18 and TRBJ1-2; TRBD1 matches at 7 bases. CDR1 KGHSH and CDR2 LQKENI come from the germline V gene. V lost 3 bases and J lost 3; bases outside the gene matches: 10. The length of the CDR3 is 16 residues. The DNA of the CDR3 is TGTGCCAGCTCACCGGAAGAAGATGGACAGGACTATGGCTACACCTTC. Protein product: CASSPEEDGQDYGYTF.

The chain joins TRBV11-3 to TRBJ2-2; 7 bases are a match to TRBD2. From germline, CDR1 is SGHNT and CDR2 YENEEA. Trimming at V came to 9 bases and at J to 6 bases, leaving 7 bases not matched to a gene. CDR3 size: 13 residues. CDR3 sequence (DNA): TGTGCCAGTGCGACTAGCCAATCCGGGGAGCTGTTTTTT. It yields the protein CASATSQSGELFF.

This clone was seen a few times. An end of the junction differs from the germline gene, which may be a read error. This chain uses TRBV7-9 with TRBJ2-3; the match to TRBD2 covers 9 bases. The CDR3 extends over 16 amino acids. The germline V gene has CDR1 SEHNR and CDR2 FQNEAQ (reference sequence). The CDR3: CSSSLEASGITDTQYF. CDR3 DNA sequence: TGTTCCAGCAGCTTAGAGGCTAGCGGGATAACAGATACGCAGTATTTT.

V is TRBV5-1 and J is TRBJ2-2; TRBD2 might be the D (5 bases). The CDR3 length is 16 residues. The V gene lost 4 bases and the J gene lost 7 bases, with 20 bases spanning the gap. CDR1 and CDR2 (germline): SGHRS, YFSETQ. This chain's CDR3 is CASSIGGLRSGGELFF. In nucleotides, the CDR3 is TGCGCCAGCAGCATCGGAGGACTCCGCTCGGGCGGGGAGCTGTTTTTT.

The rearrangement joins TRBV5-5 to TRBJ2-7; maybe TRBD1 (6 bases). This CDR3 spans 13 amino acids. The V gene's germline CDR1 is SGHKS and CDR2 YYEKEE (reference sequence). V dropped 0 bases and J dropped 4 bases, with 8 bases sitting between them. The CDR3 DNA reads as TGTGCCAGCAGCTTGGCTACAGGGTACGAGCAGTACTTC. Amino acid sequence: CASSLATGYEQYF.

This clone came up a few times. The V call is TRBV7-8, the J call TRBJ1-5; the match to TRBD1 covers 7 bases. The CDR3 length is 14 residues. Trimming cost V 1 base and J 7 bases; bases outside gene matches: 4. The germline V gene encodes CDR1 SGHVS and CDR2 FQNEAQ. CDR3 coding DNA: TGTGCCAGCAGCTTAGGGGGACAGAGGCAGCCCCAGCATTTT. Translating it yields CASSLGGQRQPQHF.

The rearrangement uses TRBV6-5 and TRBJ2-7; 12 bases are shared with TRBD1. The CDR3 is made up of 15 amino acids. V trimming: 7 bases; J trimming: 5 bases; junction bases outside the gene matches: 9. CDR1 and CDR2 (germline): MNHEY, SVGAGI. Written as DNA, the CDR3 is TGTGCCAGCACCCTGGGGGGGACAGGGGGCGACGAGCAGTACTTC. The encoded protein is CASTLGGTGGDEQYF.

This clone was seen more than once but under ten times. This chain connects TRBV5-6 to TRBJ2-5; weak D call: TRBD2 (6 bases). V lost 4 bases and J lost 5, with 12 bases in between. CDR1 and CDR2 from the germline V gene are SGHDT and YYEEEE. The CDR3 loop spans 13 amino acids. In DNA, the CDR3 is TGTGCCAGCAGCCAGGGACTCTCGGAGACCCAGTACTTC. Encoded protein: CASSQGLSETQYF.

The chain couples TRBV19 to TRBJ2-5; D is uncertain. V was trimmed by 3 bases and J by 3 bases, leaving 11 bases between them. This CDR3 contains 14 residues. CDR1 is LNHDA and CDR2 is SQIVND in the germline V gene (reference sequence). The CDR3 nucleotides read TGTGCCAGTAGTATTTATGACTCAAAAGAGACCCAGTACTTC. Protein sequence: CASSIYDSKETQYF.

The chain has TRBV27 and TRBJ1-1, with D unclear. Germline CDR1 reads MNHEY; CDR2 reads SMNVEV (reference sequence). The CDR3 has 13 residues. Deletions cut 8 bases from V and 3 bases from J, with 13 bases between. The CDR3 region is CASADYSYTEAFF. Here the CDR3 DNA reads TGTGCCAGCGCCGATTACAGCTACACTGAAGCTTTCTTT.

The chain couples TRBV19 to TRBJ2-5; 7 bases line up with TRBD2. The germline gives CDR1 LNHDA, CDR2 SQIVND (reference sequence). The length of the CDR3 is 17 residues. V was pared by 5 bases and J by 3 bases, with 15 bases of the junction left unmatched. The CDR3 region has the DNA TGTGCCAGTAGTGCCGGGAGGCGGCGAGTCGTAAAAGAGACCCAGTACTTC. This encodes CASSAGRRRVVKETQYF.

On this clone: Within the sample, other DNA sequences also encode this same CDR3. The rearrangement joins TRBV28 to TRBJ2-7, with a tentative D call TRBD1 (6 bases). V lost 5 bases and J 2 bases, leaving 7 bases between the germline ends. CDR1 MDHEN and CDR2 SYDVKM come from the germline V gene. CDR3 length equals 12 residues. CDR3 in amino acids: CASSRQAYEQYF. The CDR3 DNA reads as TGTGCCAGCAGTCGACAGGCCTACGAGCAGTACTTC. Drawing the rest from reference TRBV28 and TRBJ2-7, the complete variable domain is DVKVTQSSRYLVKRTGEKVFLECVQDMDHENMFWYRQDPGLGLRLIYFSYDVKMKEKGDIPEGYSVSREKKERFSLILESASTNQTSMYLCASSRQAYEQYFGPGTRLTVT.

V and J are TRBV28 and TRBJ2-5, with 8 bases that match TRBD2. CDR1 is MDHEN and CDR2 is SYDVKM in the germline V gene. The CDR3 covers 17 residues. With 2 bases clipped from V and 5 bases from J, the junction kept 13 bases outside the gene matches. CDR3 region: CASSLRPGLDPRETQYF. In nucleotides, the CDR3 is TGTGCCAGCAGTTTAAGACCGGGACTAGATCCCCGGGAGACCCAGTACTTC. Using reference TRBV28 and TRBJ2-5 for the parts outside the CDR3, the full variable domain is DVKVTQSSRYLVKRTGEKVFLECVQDMDHENMFWYRQDPGLGLRLIYFSYDVKMKEKGDIPEGYSVSREKKERFSLILESASTNQTSMYLCASSLRPGLDPRETQYFGPGTRLLVL.

V is TRBV6-6 and J is TRBJ2-7; 10 bases align to TRBD1. The CDR3 sequence is 16 residues long. V lost 6 bases, J lost 7 bases, and 15 bases stayed unmatched. The germline V gene encodes CDR1 MNHNY and CDR2 SVGAGI (reference sequence). The CDR3 DNA reads as TGTGCCAGCAGCCCGGGAGGGGGACAGGGGATAACGGAGCAGTACTTC. Translating gives CASSPGGGQGITEQYF.

This chain connects TRBV19 to TRBJ1-1; D is perhaps TRBD1 (5 bases). This CDR3 is built from 15 residues. The V and J ends lost 1 base and 1 base respectively, with 10 bases between them. Germline CDR1 LNHDA, CDR2 SQIVND (reference sequence). DNA of the CDR3: TGTGCCAGTAGTATAGCGGCAGGGTCGAACACTGAAGCTTTCTTT. It is translated as CASSIAAGSNTEAFF.

This clone turned up a few times. The chain recombines TRBV5-1 with TRBJ1-1; the D gene is possibly TRBD1 (6 bases). V lost 5 bases and J lost 3, with 14 bases in between. The germline V gene has CDR1 SGHRS and CDR2 YFSETQ. The CDR3 covers 14 residues. The CDR3 loop reads CASRFQGRDTEAFF. DNA for the CDR3: TGCGCCAGCAGATTTCAGGGGCGCGACACTGAAGCTTTCTTT. Full variable domain (missing parts from reference TRBV5-1 and TRBJ1-1): KAGVTQTPRYLIKTRGQQVTLSCSPISGHRSVSWYQQTPGQGLQFLFEYFSETQRNKGNFPGRFSGRQFSNSRSEMNVSTLELGDSALYLCASRFQGRDTEAFFGQGTRLTVV.

This clone was observed a few times. The CDR3, as DNA: TGTGCCAGCAGTAACCCCCGAGGGATTCAGTACTTC. The encoded protein is CASSNPRGIQYF. V gene TRBV28 combines with J gene TRBJ2-4, with a possible D match to TRBD2 (5 bases). CDR1 is MDHEN, CDR2 SYDVKM, per germline. V gave up 5 bases and J gave up 10 bases, with 12 bases separating them. CDR3 length: 12 residues. Complete variable domain (other parts from reference TRBV28 and TRBJ2-4): DVKVTQSSRYLVKRTGEKVFLECVQDMDHENMFWYRQDPGLGLRLIYFSYDVKMKEKGDIPEGYSVSREKKERFSLILESASTNQTSMYLCASSNPRGIQYFGAGTRLSVL.

This clone was recorded only once. Distinct nucleotide sequences in the sample also encode this CDR3. V usage is TRBV10-3 and J usage is TRBJ2-7; weak D call: TRBD2 (7 bases). Germline CDR1 and CDR2: ENHRY and SYGVKD. Trimming stripped 4 bases from V and 2 bases from J, with 21 bases between. This CDR3 region has 17 residues. CDR3 protein: CAISAGAGERRAYEQYF. For the CDR3, the DNA is TGTGCCATCAGTGCGGGGGCGGGAGAACGTCGGGCCTACGAGCAGTACTTC.

The chain combines TRBV7-9 with TRBJ1-2; 7 nucleotides align to TRBD1. The CDR3 has 14 amino acids. V lost 0 bases, J lost 8 bases, and 6 bases stayed unmatched. Germline V gene sequence: CDR1 SEHNR, CDR2 FQNEAQ (reference sequence). CDR3 nucleotide sequence: TGTGCCAGCAGCTTAGCCTTTGACAGGGACGGCTACACCTTC. It translates to CASSLAFDRDGYTF.

The CDR3 sequence: CASSRYRDRAGELFF. CDR3 DNA sequence: TGTGCCAGCAGCAGGTACCGGGACAGGGCCGGGGAGCTGTTTTTT. The V call is TRBV5-6, the J call TRBJ2-2, with 9 bases identical to TRBD1. The CDR3 length is 15 residues. V gave up 4 bases and J gave up 6 bases; unmatched junction bases: 7. From germline, CDR1 is SGHDT and CDR2 YYEEEE. The full variable domain, completed using reference TRBV5-6 and TRBJ2-2, is DAGVTQSPTHLIKTRGQQVTLRCSPKSGHDTVSWYQQALGQGPQFIFQYYEEEERQRGNFPDRFSGHQFPNYSSELNVNALLLGDSALYLCASSRYRDRAGELFFGEGSRLTVL.

The chain has TRBV21-1 and TRBJ2-1; no check of the table's D call, TRBD2, against the DNA was made. TRBV21-1 counts as a pseudogene. This CDR3 has 15 residues. DNA of the CDR3: TGTGCCAGCAGCAAGTGGGCGGGGGGCTACAATGAGCAGTTCTTC. This encodes CASSKWAGGYNEQFF.

This clone was picked up one time. This chain links TRBV11-2 with TRBJ2-7; no firm D call. Trimming took 1 base from V and 0 from J, leaving 4 bases between them. This CDR3 contains 13 residues. Germline-derived CDR1 and CDR2 are SGHAT and FQNNGV. CDR3 sequence (DNA): TGTGCCAGCAGCTTAGTTAGCTCCTACGAGCAGTACTTC. Protein sequence: CASSLVSSYEQYF.

Regarding this clone: Distinct nucleotide sequences in the sample also encode this CDR3. The genes are TRBV27 and TRBJ2-7; D is perhaps TRBD1 (5 bases). CDR1 is MNHEY and CDR2 is SMNVEV in the germline V gene (reference sequence). V lost 5 bases and J lost 5, with 13 bases in between. The CDR3 sequence is 13 residues long. The CDR3 sequence is CASSPSGSHEQYF. CDR3 in DNA: TGTGCCAGCAGTCCTTCAGGGTCCCACGAGCAGTACTTC.

The sample holds one count of this clone. The chain couples TRBV4-1 to TRBJ2-3; 12 nucleotides agree with TRBD2. This CDR3 is 17 amino acids long. V was clipped by 1 base and J by 2 bases; unmatched bases: 4. Germline V CDR1 and CDR2: MGHRA, YSYEKL. CDR3 region: CASSQAWTSGNTDTQYF. Written as DNA, the CDR3 is TGCGCCAGCAGCCAAGCATGGACTAGCGGGAACACAGATACGCAGTATTTT.

This chain connects TRBV10-1 to TRBJ2-7; D might be TRBD2 (6 bases). CDR1 WNHNN and CDR2 SYGVQD come from the germline V gene (reference sequence). V was cut by 7 bases and J by 5 bases, with 18 bases left in between. This CDR3 has 14 residues. The CDR3 here is CASNVPGGAHEQYF. CDR3 nucleotide sequence: TGCGCCAGCAACGTCCCAGGAGGGGCCCACGAGCAGTACTTC.

The chain has TRBV7-9 and TRBJ2-5; 10 nucleotides match TRBD2. The J call could be wrong; TRBJ2-7 is a better fit for the DNA end. The length of the CDR3 is 15 residues. Germline CDR1 reads SEHNR; CDR2 reads FQNEAQ (reference sequence). The CDR3 DNA follows: TGTGCCAGCAGCGTCACTAGCGGGATTCCCTACGAGCAGTACTTC. It yields the protein CASSVTSGIPYEQYF.

This rearrangement joins TRBV4-1 to TRBJ2-7, with D maybe TRBD2 (6 bases). The germline V and J ends were trimmed by 1 base and 0 bases, with 10 bases remaining between them. The V gene's germline CDR1 is MGHRA and CDR2 YSYEKL. CDR3 size: 15 residues. CDR3 region: CASSQAAGSSYEQYF. The CDR3 DNA follows: TGCGCCAGCAGCCAAGCGGCGGGGAGCTCCTACGAGCAGTACTTC.

The chain is built from TRBV29-1 and TRBJ2-1, with D perhaps TRBD2 (5 bases). CDR1 is SQVTM and CDR2 is ANQGSEA in the germline V gene. This CDR3 comprises 12 residues. With 4 bases removed from V and 9 bases from J, the gap between germline ends came to 13 bases. The CDR3 loop reads CSVVPSGVEQFF. CDR3 DNA: TGCAGCGTTGTGCCCAGCGGAGTTGAGCAGTTCTTC.

This clone was picked up a small number of times. The V and J genes are TRBV28 and TRBJ2-1, with 13 positions matching TRBD2. This CDR3 comprises 14 residues. V gave up 6 bases and J gave up 7 bases; unmatched junction bases: 3. Germline CDR1 MDHEN, CDR2 SYDVKM. CDR3 residues: CASRGTSGINEQFF. The CDR3 DNA is TGTGCCAGCAGGGGGACTAGCGGGATAAATGAGCAGTTCTTC.